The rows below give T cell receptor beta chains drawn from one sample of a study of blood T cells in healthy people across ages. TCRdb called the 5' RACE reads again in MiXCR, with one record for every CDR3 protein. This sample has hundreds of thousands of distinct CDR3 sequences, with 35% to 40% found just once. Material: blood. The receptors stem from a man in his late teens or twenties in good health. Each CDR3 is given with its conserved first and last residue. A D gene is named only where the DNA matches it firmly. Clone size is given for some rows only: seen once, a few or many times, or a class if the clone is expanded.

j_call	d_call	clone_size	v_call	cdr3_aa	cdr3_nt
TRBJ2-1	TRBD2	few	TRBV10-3	CAIAGGPYNEQFF	TGTGCCATCGCGGGGGGCCCCTACAATGAGCAGTTCTTC
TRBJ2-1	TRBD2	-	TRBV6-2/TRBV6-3	CASSLAGGNYNEQFF	TGTGCCAGCAGCTTAGCGGGGGGTAATTACAATGAGCAGTTCTTC
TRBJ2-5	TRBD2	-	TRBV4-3	CASSQESGSGGPGETQYF	TGCGCCAGCAGCCAAGAAAGTGGTAGCGGGGGCCCGGGAGAGACCCAGTACTTC
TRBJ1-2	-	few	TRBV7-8	CASSLNGFDGYTF	TGTGCCAGCAGCTTAAATGGTTTCGATGGCTACACCTTC
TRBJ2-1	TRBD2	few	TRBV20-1	CSAMSSGGWKFF	TGCAGTGCTATGTCTAGCGGGGGGTGGAAGTTCTTC
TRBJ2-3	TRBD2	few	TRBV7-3	CASSLGRGAHTQYF	TGTGCCAGCAGCTTAGGGCGGGGGGCCCATACGCAGTATTTT
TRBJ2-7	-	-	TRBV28	CVSSYSSYEQYF	TGTGTCAGCAGTTACTCTTCCTACGAGCAGTACTTC
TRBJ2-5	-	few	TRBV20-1	CSATKRTQYF	TGCAGTGCTACGAAACGGACCCAGTACTTC
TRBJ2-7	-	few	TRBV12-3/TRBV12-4	CASSWGPGREQYF	TGTGCCAGCAGTTGGGGACCGGGCAGGGAGCAGTACTTC
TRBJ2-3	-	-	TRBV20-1	CSALERDTQYF	TGCAGTGCTCTTGAGCGAGATACGCAGTATTTT
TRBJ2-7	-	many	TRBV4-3	CASSQEVGIAYEQYF	TGCGCCAGCAGCCAAGAAGTGGGGATAGCCTACGAGCAGTACTTC
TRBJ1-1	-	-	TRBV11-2	CASSPRRDTEAFF	TGTGCCAGCAGCCCCCGGCGGGACACTGAAGCTTTCTTT